This T cell receptor (beta chain) is drawn from a study of regulatory T cells in long-lasting Graves disease. Study-wide background: Graves' patients with a new diagnosis had received antithyroid drugs under 3 months.

Relying on iRepertoire HTBI primers and Arm-PCR of CDR3 regions, the team built TCR beta libraries. TCRdb reprocessed the multiplex PCR reads via MiXCR and lists one record per CDR3 protein. This table has 400,000 to 500,000 distinct CDR3 sequences, 16% appearing once. The time point is: newly diagnosed GD, antithyroid drugs for less than 3 months. PBMC-extracted RNA yielded the TCR library. An endocrinology department located in Xi'an, China, was where the patients came from. CDR1 SQVTM and CDR2 ANQGSEA come from the germline V gene. The CDR3 is 13 residues long. Trimming stripped 7 bases from V and 4 bases from J, with 15 bases between. To note about this clonotype: Its antigen remains unidentified.

Study findings and constraints: Less diverse TCR repertoires were seen in persistent Graves' patients than in newly diagnosed ones. TRBV28 was favored in persistent disease, as were TRBJ1-2 and TRBJ2-5.

The same sample was also studied in work on T cells in Graves' hyperthyroidism and ophthalmopathy.

The rearrangement links TRBV29-1 to TRBJ2-3, with D hard to call. The sequencing used peripheral blood mononuclear cells (PBMCs), collected at new diagnosis, from a patient treated with antithyroid drugs. The origin of this receptor is a woman aged 18-29 years with Graves disease. Here the CDR3 DNA reads TGCAGCGCAGATGACATGGGGTCAGATACGCAGTATTTT. Translating it yields CSADDMGSDTQYF.